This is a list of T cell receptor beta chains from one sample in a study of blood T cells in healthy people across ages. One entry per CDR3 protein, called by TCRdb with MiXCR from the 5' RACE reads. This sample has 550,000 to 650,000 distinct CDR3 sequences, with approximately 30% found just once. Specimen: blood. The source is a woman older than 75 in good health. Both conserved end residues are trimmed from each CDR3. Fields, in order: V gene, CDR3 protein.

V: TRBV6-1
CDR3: ASSSDGSNQPQH

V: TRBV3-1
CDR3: ASSQGVGATYEQY

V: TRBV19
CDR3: ASSTRPEGRTGELF

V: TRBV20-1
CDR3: SVTTRDEAF

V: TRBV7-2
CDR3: ASSRTGQETQY

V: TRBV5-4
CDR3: ASSRPDLNTEAF

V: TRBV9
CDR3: ASNVSGGLSYNEQY

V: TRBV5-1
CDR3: ASATLDRDSVQY

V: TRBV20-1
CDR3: SASSSGAGTDTQY

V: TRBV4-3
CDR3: ASSLHFNRGGYEAYEQY

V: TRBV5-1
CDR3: ASSLAGTTYNGQY

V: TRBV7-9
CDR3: ASSGGRDPGPLLYGYT

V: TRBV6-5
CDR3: ASRYSVDVSGYT

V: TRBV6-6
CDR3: ASSYYGTENYGYT

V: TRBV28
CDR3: ASSLTTRGASYNEQF

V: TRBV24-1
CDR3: ATSDPGTASTDTQY

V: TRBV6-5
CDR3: ASSYGQSGRAIY

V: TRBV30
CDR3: AWSPLGTPGNTIY

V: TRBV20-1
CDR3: SAGLAHQQETQY

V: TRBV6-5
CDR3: ASSSAGALSSYNSPLH

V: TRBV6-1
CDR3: ASSETPLGHEQY

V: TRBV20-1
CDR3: SARNPSGGTYNEQF

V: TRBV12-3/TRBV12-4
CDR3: ASRSTGGFNGYT

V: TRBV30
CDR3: AWSAVATNEKLF